The rows below give T cell receptor beta chains drawn from one sample of a study of CD8 T cells in ankylosing spondylitis. TCRdb used MiXCR to reprocess the 5' RACE reads, holding one entry per CDR3 protein. The data contain around 100,000 distinct CDR3 sequences, approximately 9.6% of them singletons. The sample consisted of blood, either unsorted or a sorted T cell fraction (not recorded which). These receptors were taken from a male donor with ankylosing spondylitis. CDR3s include the opening cysteine and the closing phenylalanine or tryptophan. The D gene is left open where the match is weak. Clone size, where shown, is once, few, many, or a class for clones that have expanded.

j_call d_call clone_size v_call cdr3_nt cdr3_aa
TRBJ2-4 TRBD2 many TRBV28 TGTGCCAGCAGTTTCGGCGAGCGGGAGATGAAAAACATTCAGTACTTC CASSFGEREMKNIQYF
TRBJ1-1 - few TRBV19 TGTGCCAGTAGTAGGGTCGAAGGCTTGAACACTGAAGCTTTCTTT CASSRVEGLNTEAFF
TRBJ1-1 - few TRBV3-1 TGTGCCAGCAGCCAAGATCCCCTCCTGGAATCGACCACTGAAGCTTTCTTT CASSQDPLLESTTEAFF
TRBJ2-3 - many TRBV7-8 TGTGCCAGCAGCTTAGCGGGGGGATGGGGTGAGGCAGATACGCAGTATTTT CASSLAGGWGEADTQYF
TRBJ2-7 TRBD2 - TRBV2 TGTGCCAGCAGTGAATTTGGCGGGAGGGCCTCAGATTACGAGCAGTACTTC CASSEFGGRASDYEQYF
TRBJ2-2 - many TRBV6-4 TGTGCCAGCAGTGACAGGGACACCGGGGAGCTGTTTTTT CASSDRDTGELFF
TRBJ2-7 - few TRBV13 TGTGCCAGCAGCCAAGACGGAGCCTACGAGCAGTACTTC CASSQDGAYEQYF
TRBJ1-2 - - TRBV19 TGTGCCAGTAGTTGGGACCGGTCAGGGTATGGCTACACCTTC CASSWDRSGYGYTF
TRBJ2-1 - few TRBV6-2/TRBV6-3 TGTGCCAGCAGAGGACCCCCCCGCTACAATGAGCAGTTCTTC CASRGPPRYNEQFF
TRBJ2-5 TRBD2 many TRBV24-1 TGTGCCACCAGTGATACGGGGGGGGAAGAGACCCAGTACTTC CATSDTGGEETQYF
TRBJ2-7 - many TRBV29-1 TGCAGCGTGTCCTCGGGGGCGGGGAACGAGCAGTACTTC CSVSSGAGNEQYF
TRBJ2-1 TRBD2 medium-sized TRBV7-9 TGTGCCAGCAGCTTTGCTCTAGCGGGAGGTTGGGGCTATGAGCAGTTCTTC CASSFALAGGWGYEQFF
TRBJ1-2 - many TRBV30 TGTGCCTGGACAACTTATTATGGCTACACCTTC CAWTTYYGYTF